Sequencing of this T cell receptor (beta chain) was carried out in a study of cytotoxic CD8 clonotypes in ibrutinib-treated CLL (dated by TCRdb to 2020 to 2023). Regarding the research as a whole: The cohort was composed of about a dozen relapsed/refractory and roughly 14 treatment-naive patients; IGHV unmutated status was identified in 17 to 18 patients. Responses were partial in about 25 patients and complete in 2; after median 68 months follow-up, some 14 stayed in remission and about twelve progressed. Response samples were taken after a median of approximately a year on treatment, ranging from about 6 to 40 months. On average, each sample yielded 255,043 productive templates and under 95,000 productive rearrangements. Longitudinal samples were available for about 30% of the roughly 86 trial participants. Cryopreserved peripheral blood mononuclear cells were obtained before treatment, at response, and at either sustained remission or disease progression. Patients were still on ibrutinib when every remission and progressive disease sample was collected. General conclusions and limits of the study: Lymph node repertoires were not examined, and the timing of sampling was not matched between patients in sustained remission and those whose disease progressed. Clonality increased at ibrutinib response, stayed stable in sustained remission, and fell back toward baseline at progression. Public clonotypes were rare and either contracted or stayed stable during treatment, and the rise in clonality at ibrutinib response reflected the expansion of private clonotypes. Baseline clonality exceeded that of age-matched healthy donors and correlated strongly with circulating CD8+ T-cell counts.

A MiSeq instrument was used for deep resolution sequencing, which targeted depths ranging from 1 in 1 million up to 1 in 200,000 T cells, with coverage averaging 10x for each clonotype. The immunoSEQ hsTCRB Kit was used to generate TCR beta libraries. The source study handled its data this way. The data were analyzed with ImmunoSEQ Analyzer and ImmunoSEQ Data Assistant, and V, D and J gene assignments followed IMGT definitions. Clonality, with values ranging from 0 to 1, was calculated as one minus the normalized Shannon entropy of productive rearrangement frequencies. Public clonotype analysis was restricted to overrepresented clonotypes comprising at least 0.05% of each patient's repertoire. Some 14 age-matched healthy donor repertoires from immuneACCESS served as clonality controls. TCRdb provides this immuneACCESS table in a form limited to in-frame rearrangements. Some clones are lacking; in checked studies, under half of them reflect an unresolved V gene, and why the rest are absent is not known. From that table come the V and J calls and clone size; the DNA was used to work out D and trimming. This sample is represented by roughly 200,000 clones; about four fifths of them were singletons. The ten largest clones represent about an eighth of the sample.

On this clone itself: This clone's antigen is unknown. Base qualities were left out, and no much larger clone turns up one base away.

In the paper's terms, the time point label means: about twelve months on ibrutinib. For TCR beta library preparation, roughly 2 micrograms of genomic DNA was extracted from cryopreserved PBMCs. Longitudinal blood samples from CLL patients receiving ibrutinib monotherapy were subjected to high-throughput TCR beta sequencing. Patients were enrolled in a phase 2 open-label single-center ibrutinib monotherapy trial. The CDR3 holds 11 amino acids from the cysteine to the phenylalanine. The CDR3 DNA has 33 bases and is translated from base 1. From a lookup of the germline V gene, CDR1 and CDR2 are SQVTM and ANQGSEA. Relative to germline, V is 6 bases shorter and J is 4 bases shorter, with 9 bases between their ends.

This TCR was sampled from a human donor with chronic lymphocytic leukemia. This specimen was PBMCs, taken after 12 months of ibrutinib treatment. The sequence is built from TRBV29-1 and TRBJ1-1, with the D gene not clear enough to name. CDR3 region: CSVMAFTEAFF. The nucleotides are TGCAGCGTGATGGCATTCACTGAAGCTTTCTTT.